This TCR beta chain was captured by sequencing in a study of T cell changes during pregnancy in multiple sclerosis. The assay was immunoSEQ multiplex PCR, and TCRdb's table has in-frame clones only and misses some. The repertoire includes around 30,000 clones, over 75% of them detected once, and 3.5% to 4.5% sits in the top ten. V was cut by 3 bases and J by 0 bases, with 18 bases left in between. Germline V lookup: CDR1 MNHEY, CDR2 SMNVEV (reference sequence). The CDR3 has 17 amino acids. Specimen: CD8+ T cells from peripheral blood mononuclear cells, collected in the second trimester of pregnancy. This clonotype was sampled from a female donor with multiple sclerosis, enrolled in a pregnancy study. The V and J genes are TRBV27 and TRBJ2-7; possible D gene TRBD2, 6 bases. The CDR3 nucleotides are TGTGCCAGCAGTTTCGGGCCTAGTAGCGGTATCTCCTACGAGCAGTACTTC. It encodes CASSFGPSSGISYEQYF.